This TCR beta chain was captured by sequencing in a study of identical twins. Points on this clonotype: Its cognate antigen is unknown.

Study-level points and caveats: The same donors were not followed; conclusions instead depended on cross-sectional statistical analysis. For out-of-frame beta sequences, excess twin sharing was weaker. Whereas memory repertoires showed no such difference, abundant cord blood beta clonotypes carried fewer insertions.

The CDR3 totals 19 residues. Germline-derived CDR1 and CDR2 are SGDLS and YYNGEE. V was clipped by 0 bases and J by 0 bases; unmatched bases: 4. TCRdb independently ran MiXCR on the 5' RACE reads; one entry per CDR3 protein. The sample shows roughly 1,500,000 distinct CDR3 sequences, about 32% of them seen only once. The clonotype originates from a newborn girl in good health. The chain uses TRBV9 and TRBJ2-4; 15 nucleotides match TRBD2. Sequencing input: cord blood. In nucleotides, the CDR3 is TGTGCCAGCAGCGTAGTAAGGACTAGCGGGGGGGTAGCCAAAAACATTCAGTACTTC. Translated: CASSVVRTSGGVAKNIQYF.